Sequencing of this T cell receptor beta chain was carried out in a study of shared clonotypes between healthy human individuals. As for this clone: Its antigen is not identified.

Study-wide points: Among donors, the sharing of clonotypes was expected to be influenced by sequencing depth.

The method was immunoSEQ multiplex PCR; TCRdb's version includes in-frame clones alone and lacks a portion of them. The sample records approximately 320,000 clones, roughly 70% being singletons. The receptor was isolated from a man between 25 and 39 years old in good health. The sequenced material came from memory CD4+ T cells sorted from blood. Subset described: CD45RA-negative fraction.

Here the CDR3 DNA reads TGTGCCAGCGGACTAGTTGAGACCCAGTACTTC. Amino acids: CASGLVETQYF. The chain couples TRBV6-5 to TRBJ2-5; 7 bases match TRBD2. Germline lookup yields CDR1 MNHEY and CDR2 SVGAGI. This CDR3 is 11 amino acids long. Trimming at V came to 8 bases and at J to 5 bases, leaving 2 bases not matched to a gene.